The sequence of this TCR beta chain was determined in a study of cytomegalovirus exposure and HLA in healthy donors. With regard to this clone: What it recognizes is unknown.

Researchers ran the PCR with 60 Vbeta and 13 Jbeta primers. Sequencing used immunoSEQ multiplex PCR; TCRdb keeps in-frame clones, though not all of them. Of approximately 160,000 clones in the sample, 81% are singletons; the top ten hold 1% to 1.5%. This CDR3 contains 16 residues. Deletions cut 2 bases from V and 5 bases from J, with 16 bases between. CDR1 and CDR2 (germline): SGHNT, YYREEE (reference sequence). The study, taken as a whole, reports: Several top significant clusters appeared, in a later analysis, to be linked to common viral pathogens.

The TCR sequence derives from a man aged 50 to 60 in good health and CMV-seropositive. What was sequenced was PBMCs. This chain links TRBV5-4 with TRBJ2-2; a weak D match, TRBD1 (5 bases). CDR3 DNA: TGTGCCAGCAGCTTAAAGAGTGCAGGGCAAACCGGGGAGCTGTTTTTT. Translating it yields CASSLKSAGQTGELFF.